Shown below are 12 T cell receptor beta chains from a single sample sequenced in a study of cytomegalovirus exposure and HLA in healthy donors (TCRdb year 2017). Libraries were prepared through the immunoSEQ multiplex PCR assay. For the multiplex PCR, a mixture combining 60 forward primers for TCR Vbeta segments and 13 reverse primers for TCR Jbeta segments was used. The source is immuneACCESS, and TCRdb retained only in-frame sequences with V and J called. Part of the clones is not carried over; for the studies checked, unresolved V genes explain less than half of this, and the remainder is unexplained. The sample contains around 98,000 clones, roughly 81% of them found a single time. The ten largest clonotypes hold about 1.5% of the sample. The specimen was PBMCs. These receptors all come from a man aged 35 to 55 in good health and CMV-seronegative.

V is TRBV5-1 and J is TRBJ1-1; unclear D gene. V was cut by 0 bases and J by 6 bases, with 15 bases left in between. Germline CDR1 SGHRS, CDR2 YFSETQ. The CDR3 spans 15 residues. The CDR3 DNA follows: TGCGCCAGCAGCTTGGCTTCCGGGTTCGGGGCTGAAGCTTTCTTT. It translates to CASSLASGFGAEAFF.

The chain uses TRBV11-1 and TRBJ1-4, with D tentatively TRBD1 (5 bases). The CDR3 has 13 residues. Trimming cost V 3 bases and J 5 bases, with 7 bases left between them. The germline V gene has CDR1 SGHAT and CDR2 FQDESV (reference sequence). As DNA, the CDR3 is TGTGCCAGCAGCTTGCCAGGGAATGAAAAACTGTTTTTT. Translation gives CASSLPGNEKLFF.

The chain is built from TRBV10-3 and TRBJ2-5; D gene uncertain. Germline V gives CDR1 ENHRY, CDR2 SYGVKD. The CDR3 runs 11 residues. With 6 bases removed from V and 2 bases from J, the gap between germline ends came to 4 bases. As DNA, the CDR3 is TGTGCCATCAGAGCTCAAGAGACCCAGTACTTC. Its protein product is CAIRAQETQYF.

The chain uses TRBV7-9 and TRBJ1-4; D is undetermined. CDR1 and CDR2 (germline): SEHNR, FQNEAQ (reference sequence). V lost 5 bases to trimming and J lost 4 bases, with 14 bases between them. The CDR3 totals 15 residues. CDR3 nucleotide sequence: TGTGCCAGCAGCCTAGAGTCAGGATATAATGAAAAACTGTTTTTT. This translates into CASSLESGYNEKLFF.

The chain is built from TRBV19 and TRBJ1-5; D perhaps matches TRBD1 (6 bases). Germline V gives CDR1 LNHDA, CDR2 SQIVND (reference sequence). The CDR3 has 16 amino acids. Trimming pared 6 bases from V and 2 bases from J, leaving 17 bases between. This chain's CDR3 is CASSTGKLAGNQPQHF. In DNA form, the CDR3 reads TGTGCCAGTAGCACAGGGAAATTGGCGGGCAATCAGCCCCAGCATTTT.

This clone is a singleton in its sample. The V gene is TRBV5-5, the J gene TRBJ2-7, with 8 positions matching TRBD1. The V segment lost 0 bases and the J segment 5 bases; nucleotides outside the gene matches: 10. Germline lookup yields CDR1 SGHKS and CDR2 YYEKEE (reference sequence). The length of the CDR3 is 16 residues. CDR3 sequence reads: CASSLAPQGADHEQYF. CDR3 DNA: TGTGCCAGCAGCTTGGCCCCGCAGGGGGCCGATCACGAGCAGTACTTC.

The chain has TRBV5-1 and TRBJ2-2; D unclear. The CDR3 runs to 14 residues. Germline CDR1 reads SGHRS; CDR2 reads YFSETQ. V was cut by 4 bases and J by 9 bases, with 16 bases left in between. CDR3 coding DNA: TGCGCCAGCAGCCCCGAGGCCCCCCCCCGGGAGCTGTTTTTT. This gives the protein CASSPEAPPRELFF. Full variable domain (outside the CDR3, taken from reference TRBV5-1 and TRBJ2-2): KAGVTQTPRYLIKTRGQQVTLSCSPISGHRSVSWYQQTPGQGLQFLFEYFSETQRNKGNFPGRFSGRQFSNSRSEMNVSTLELGDSALYLCASSPEAPPRELFFGEGSRLTVL.

The V call is TRBV9, the J call TRBJ2-5, with D possibly TRBD1 on 5 matching bases. With 4 bases removed from V and 4 bases from J, the gap between germline ends came to 14 bases. The CDR3 runs to 14 residues. Germline CDR1 is SGDLS and CDR2 is YYNGEE. CDR3 residues: CASSPPGRGETQYF. Here the CDR3 DNA reads TGTGCCAGCAGCCCCCCCGGTAGGGGAGAGACCCAGTACTTC.

This sequence joins TRBV11-2 and TRBJ2-1; no definite D call. V was trimmed by 6 bases and J by 2 bases, leaving 14 bases between them. This CDR3 spans 15 amino acids. From germline, CDR1 is SGHAT and CDR2 FQNNGV. CDR3 sequence (DNA): TGTGCCAGCAGGTCCCGCGGAGACCCCTACAATGAGCAGTTCTTC. It is translated as CASRSRGDPYNEQFF.

The rearrangement uses TRBV7-9 and TRBJ2-3, with D uncertain. The CDR3 consists of 13 residues. Germline V CDR1 and CDR2: SEHNR, FQNEAQ (reference sequence). The V gene lost 3 bases and the J gene lost 4 bases, with 8 bases spanning the gap. In nucleotides, the CDR3 is TGTGCCAGCAGCTTCCCACCGGCAGATACGCAGTATTTT. Translated, it gives CASSFPPADTQYF.

V usage is TRBV15 and J usage is TRBJ1-2; no clear D. V gave up 0 bases and J gave up 8 bases, with 13 bases separating them. CDR3 length equals 14 residues. Germline-derived CDR1 and CDR2 are LNHNV and YYDKDF (reference sequence). The DNA of the CDR3 is TGTGCCACCAGCAGAGAGAGGAGCTCCCTCGGCTACACCTTC. Translated, it gives CATSRERSSLGYTF.

A few counts support this clone. V usage is TRBV7-9 and J usage is TRBJ2-7, with TRBD2 matching 14 bases. Germline assignment: CDR1 SEHNR and CDR2 FQNEAQ (reference sequence). J gave up 4 bases and V 5 bases, and 4 bases lay outside the gene matches. This CDR3 comprises 15 residues. CDR3 bases: TGTGCCAGCAGCAGACTAGCGGGGGGGAATTACGAGCAGTACTTC. As protein: CASSRLAGGNYEQYF.